Presented here are 2 T cell receptor beta chains from one specimen sequenced in a study of T cells in Graves' hyperthyroidism and ophthalmopathy. RNA transcripts provided the source from which TCR beta CDR3 regions were amplified. The study used the HTBI primer set for a first-round RT-PCR of the TCR CDR3. MiXCR, run by TCRdb on the multiplex PCR reads, gives a single entry per CDR3 protein. This sample yields about 600,000 distinct CDR3 sequences, of which more than 12% are seen a single time; around 12% belongs to the top ten. The sequenced sample consisted of blood. These receptors all stem from a woman aged 45 to 65 with Graves' ophthalmopathy.

V usage is TRBV10-3 and J usage is TRBJ2-1, with a weak D call TRBD2 (6 bases). The CDR3 is 16 residues long. V was cut by 0 bases and J by 3 bases, with 12 bases left in between. Germline CDR1 reads ENHRY; CDR2 reads SYGVKD. The CDR3 DNA reads TGTGCCATCAGTGAGTCTAATACGGGAGTCTACAATGAGCAGTTCTTC. It specifies CAISESNTGVYNEQFF.

In its sample, this clonotype was seen many times. The rearrangement joins TRBV7-8 to TRBJ2-1; 12 bases agree with TRBD2. This CDR3 has 15 residues. Unmatched junction bases numbered 7, after V lost 6 bases and J lost 7 bases. Germline lookup yields CDR1 SGHVS and CDR2 FQNEAQ. CDR3 in amino acids: CASSLAGGQHNEQFF. The CDR3 region has the DNA TGTGCCAGCAGTCTAGCGGGAGGGCAGCATAATGAGCAGTTCTTC. Filled out from reference TRBV7-8 and TRBJ2-1, the complete variable domain reads GAGVSQSPRYKVAKRGQDVALRCDPISGHVSLFWYQQALGQGPEFLTYFQNEAQLDKSGLPSDRFFAERPEGSVSTLKIQRTQQEDSAVYLCASSLAGGQHNEQFFGPGTRLTVL.